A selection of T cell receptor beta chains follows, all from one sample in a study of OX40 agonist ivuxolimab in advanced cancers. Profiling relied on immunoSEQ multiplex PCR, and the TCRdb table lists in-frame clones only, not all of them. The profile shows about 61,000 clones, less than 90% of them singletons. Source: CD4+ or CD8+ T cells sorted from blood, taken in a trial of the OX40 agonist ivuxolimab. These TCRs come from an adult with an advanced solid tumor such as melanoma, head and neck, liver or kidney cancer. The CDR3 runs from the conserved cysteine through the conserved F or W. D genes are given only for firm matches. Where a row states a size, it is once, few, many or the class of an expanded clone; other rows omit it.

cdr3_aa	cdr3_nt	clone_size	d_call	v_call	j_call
CASREGGDTLYEQYF	TGTGCCAGCAGAGAGGGGGGCGACACCCTCTACGAGCAGTACTTC	.	.	TRBV28	TRBJ2-7
CASSLDGGGIYGYTF	TGCGCCAGCAGCTTGGATGGGGGAGGGATCTATGGCTACACCTTC	.	.	TRBV5-1	TRBJ1-2
CASSTDQRGLNYNEQFF	TGTGCCAGCAGCACGGACCAACGGGGCCTAAATTACAATGAGCAGTTCTTC	few	.	TRBV13	TRBJ2-1
CASSLAGWGTANTGELFF	TGTGCCAGCAGTCTAGCCGGGTGGGGGACAGCGAACACCGGGGAGCTGTTTTTT	.	TRBD1	TRBV7-9	TRBJ2-2
CASSFQPYGYTF	TGTGCCAGCAGCTTCCAGCCCTATGGCTACACCTTC	.	.	TRBV5-4	TRBJ1-2
CASLSTDTQYF	TGTGCCAGCCTAAGTACAGATACGCAGTATTTT	.	.	TRBV18	TRBJ2-3
CAWSVVRGGTDTQYF	TGTGCCTGGAGTGTTGTCAGGGGGGGAACAGATACGCAGTATTTT	.	.	TRBV30	TRBJ2-3
CASSQGSGGASETQYF	TGTGCCAGCAGCCAAGGGAGCGGGGGGGCCTCAGAGACCCAGTACTTC	.	TRBD2	TRBV4-2	TRBJ2-5
CASRGTSGAETQYF	TGTGCCAGCAGAGGGACTAGCGGGGCGGAGACCCAGTACTTC	few	TRBD2	TRBV2	TRBJ2-5
CASTPSGGATDTQYF	TGTGCCAGCACTCCTAGCGGGGGGGCGACAGATACGCAGTATTTT	.	TRBD2	TRBV9	TRBJ2-3
CASSVDGGSPSLGQYF	TGTGCCAGCAGCGTAGATGGGGGCTCCCCCTCGTTAGGGCAGTACTTC	.	.	TRBV9	TRBJ2-7
CASSPDRQETQYF	TGTGCCAGCAGCCCGGACAGGCAAGAGACCCAGTACTTC	.	TRBD1	TRBV7-2	TRBJ2-5
CASSWAGTYNEQFF	TGTGCCAGCAGCTGGGCCGGCACTTACAATGAGCAGTTCTTC	.	.	TRBV7-9	TRBJ2-1
CASSQVWAGRGNTIYF	TGCGCCAGCAGCCAAGTTTGGGCAGGGCGGGGAAACACCATATATTTT	few	.	TRBV4-3	TRBJ1-3
CASNGAVGTGGRQPQHF	TGTGCCAGTAACGGCGCAGTGGGGACAGGGGGGCGTCAGCCCCAGCATTTT	.	TRBD1	TRBV19	TRBJ1-5
CASKRGLAGDAEQFF	TGTGCGTCGAAACGCGGACTAGCGGGGGACGCCGAGCAGTTCTTC	.	TRBD2	TRBV30	TRBJ2-1
CASMPGFTGEQYF	TGCGCCAGCATGCCGGGTTTCACGGGGGAGCAGTACTTC	.	.	TRBV5-1	TRBJ2-7
CASSQDMTAGGSPLHF	TGTGCCAGCAGCCAAGATATGACGGCGGGGGGCTCACCCCTCCACTTT	.	.	TRBV4-2	TRBJ1-6
CASSVASDQPQHF	TGTGCCAGCAGTGTGGCTTCGGATCAGCCCCAGCATTTT	.	.	TRBV6-1	TRBJ1-5
CASSRQDSYEQYF	TGTGCCAGCAGCCGACAGGACTCCTACGAGCAGTACTTC	.	.	TRBV27	TRBJ2-7
CASSLRHTEAFF	TGTGCCAGCAGCCTACGACACACTGAAGCTTTCTTT	.	.	TRBV7-2	TRBJ1-1
CASSPQAQGGNEQFF	TGTGCCAGCTCACCACAAGCCCAGGGGGGGAATGAGCAGTTCTTC	once	.	TRBV18	TRBJ2-1
CASSLTQGFGQYF	TGTGCCAGCAGCCTTACTCAGGGCTTTGGGCAGTACTTC	.	.	TRBV11-2	TRBJ2-7
CASSSQRQETQYF	TGTGCCAGCAGCAGTCAGAGACAAGAGACCCAGTACTTC	.	.	TRBV6-1	TRBJ2-5
CASNTGPQETQYF	TGTGCCAGCAATACAGGCCCCCAAGAGACCCAGTACTTC	.	.	TRBV2	TRBJ2-5
CASSLEGGRWGAQETQYF	TGTGCCAGCAGCTTAGAGGGCGGGAGGTGGGGGGCTCAAGAGACCCAGTACTTC	.	TRBD2	TRBV11-3	TRBJ2-5
CASSVVLAGKVGTDTQYF	TGTGCCAGCAGCGTAGTACTAGCGGGGAAGGTTGGCACAGATACGCAGTATTTT	.	TRBD2	TRBV9	TRBJ2-3
CASSLALMSPETQYF	TGTGCCAGCAGCTTAGCTTTGATGTCGCCAGAGACCCAGTACTTC	.	.	TRBV7-2	TRBJ2-5
CASSVMGDYGYTF	TGTGCCAGCAGTGTAATGGGGGACTATGGCTACACCTTC	.	.	TRBV2	TRBJ1-2
CASSLTTTGALSTDTQYF	TGTGCCAGCAGCCTAACAACGACAGGGGCCCTTAGCACAGATACGCAGTATTTT	.	TRBD1	TRBV7-2	TRBJ2-3
CASSLDINSYEQYF	TGTGCCAGCAGCTTAGATATCAACAGCTACGAGCAGTACTTC	few	.	TRBV11-2	TRBJ2-7
CAASGGGGLYNEQFF	TGTGCCGCCTCGGGGGGTGGCGGGCTCTACAATGAGCAGTTCTTC	.	TRBD2	TRBV30	TRBJ2-1
CASSARGDSVTDTQYF	TGTGCCAGCAGTGCTCGAGGGGATAGCGTAACAGATACGCAGTATTTT	.	.	TRBV9	TRBJ2-3
CASSPTGAKNIQYF	TGTGCCAGCAGCCCAACGGGGGCCAAAAACATTCAGTACTTC	.	.	TRBV5-8	TRBJ2-4
CASSPKGGPRYYEQYF	TGTGCCAGTAGTCCTAAGGGGGGGCCGAGATACTACGAGCAGTACTTC	.	.	TRBV19	TRBJ2-7
CASSRLGQGGNTIYF	TGTGCCAGCAGCCGCTTGGGACAGGGGGGAAACACCATATATTTT	once	TRBD1	TRBV14	TRBJ1-3
CASSLGTGDNIQYF	TGCGCCAGCAGCTTAGGGACAGGGGACAACATTCAGTACTTC	.	TRBD1	TRBV5-1	TRBJ2-4
CASTPPGTHYEQYF	TGTGCCAGCACCCCCCCCGGGACCCACTACGAGCAGTACTTC	.	.	TRBV6-1	TRBJ2-7
CASSSGPHPETQYF	TGTGCCAGCAGTTCCGGTCCCCACCCGGAGACCCAGTACTTC	.	.	TRBV28	TRBJ2-5
CASSHRGPPIIAKNIQYF	TGTGCCAGCAGCCATCGGGGGCCCCCCATCATAGCCAAAAACATTCAGTACTTC	.	.	TRBV12-1	TRBJ2-4
CASSVRGRPSEQYF	TGTGCCAGCAGCGTCAGGGGCAGACCCTCCGAGCAGTACTTC	.	.	TRBV5-6	TRBJ2-7
CASSPQGAANEKLFF	TGTGCCAGCTCACCCCAGGGGGCGGCTAATGAAAAACTGTTTTTT	once	TRBD1	TRBV18	TRBJ1-4
CASSLGGALGNEQFF	TGTGCCAGCAGCTTGGGGGGTGCCTTAGGGAATGAGCAGTTCTTC	.	.	TRBV5-5	TRBJ2-1
CASSIRGQDSYEQYF	TGTGCCAGTAGTATAAGAGGGCAGGATTCCTACGAGCAGTACTTC	.	.	TRBV19	TRBJ2-7
CASSDSGVGGMNTGELFF	TGTGCCAGCAGTGACTCGGGCGTGGGGGGGATGAACACCGGGGAGCTGTTTTTT	.	TRBD2	TRBV6-4	TRBJ2-2
CASSDGQWLETQYF	TGTGCCAGCTCAGATGGACAGTGGTTAGAGACCCAGTACTTC	.	.	TRBV18	TRBJ2-5
CASSLGDRVRFF	TGTGCCAGCAGCTTAGGGGACAGGGTACGTTTTTTT	.	TRBD1	TRBV7-9	TRBJ1-4
CAIADRGRRSTEAFF	TGTGCCATCGCTGACAGGGGGCGCAGGTCCACTGAAGCTTTCTTT	.	TRBD1	TRBV10-3	TRBJ1-1
CASSPAGRLKGEQFF	TGTGCCAGCAGTCCCGCCGGGAGACTAAAAGGCGAGCAGTTCTTC	.	.	TRBV28	TRBJ2-1
CASSQVLGLNTEAFF	TGTGCCAGCAGCCAAGTTCTGGGACTGAACACTGAAGCTTTCTTT	.	.	TRBV14	TRBJ1-1
CASSGGTGALYEQYF	TGTGCCAGCAGTGGGGGGACAGGAGCCCTCTACGAGCAGTACTTC	.	TRBD1	TRBV6-1	TRBJ2-7
CASSFFAGLVSGELFF	TGTGCCAGCAGCTTCTTCGCAGGGTTGGTTTCCGGGGAGCTGTTTTTT	.	.	TRBV11-2	TRBJ2-2
CASSSSTDTQYF	TGTGCCAGCAGCTCTAGCACAGATACGCAGTATTTT	.	.	TRBV13	TRBJ2-3
CASSSFDEQYF	TGTGCCAGCAGCTCCTTTGACGAGCAGTACTTC	.	.	TRBV11-2	TRBJ2-7
CASSSIGGSLYEQYF	TGTGCCAGCAGCTCTATTGGGGGGAGCCTCTACGAGCAGTACTTC	.	.	TRBV5-8	TRBJ2-7
CASSFAGTSGNTIYF	TGTGCCAGCAGCTTCGCCGGGACTTCTGGAAACACCATATATTTT	.	.	TRBV5-5	TRBJ1-3
CASSYRTGENTIYF	TGTGCCAGCAGTTACCGGACAGGGGAAAACACCATATATTTT	.	TRBD1	TRBV6-5	TRBJ1-3
CAIKAGEPYNEQFF	TGTGCCATCAAGGCGGGTGAACCCTACAATGAGCAGTTCTTC	.	.	TRBV10-3	TRBJ2-1
CASSETGQDTGELFF	TGTGCCAGCAGCGAAACCGGACAGGACACCGGGGAGCTGTTTTTT	.	TRBD1	TRBV7-3	TRBJ2-2